These 5 T cell receptor beta chains were sequenced from one sample in a study of blood T cell repertoires in COVID-19. Sequencing was performed with immunoSEQ multiplex PCR; in TCRdb, only in-frame clones are kept and a portion is missing. The profile shows 100,000 to 150,000 clones, around 76% of them singletons. Sequenced material: peripheral blood. These receptor sequences come from a man aged 60 to 69 with acute or convalescent COVID-19.

The V gene is TRBV5-1, the J gene TRBJ1-2; no firm D call. The CDR3 is 14 residues long. Germline loops: CDR1 SGHRS, CDR2 YFSETQ. V shed 0 bases and J shed 0 bases, with 6 bases lying between them. CDR3 DNA sequence: TGCGCCAGCAGCTTGGGCAGGTCTAACTATGGCTACACCTTC. This sequence encodes CASSLGRSNYGYTF.

The chain recombines TRBV30 with TRBJ1-6; 7 positions agree with TRBD1. From germline, CDR1 is GTSNPN and CDR2 SVGIG (reference sequence). J was trimmed by 14 bases and V by 6 bases; bases with no gene match: 13. This CDR3 is 13 amino acids long. The CDR3 sequence is CACNSGGQVALHF. The CDR3 nucleotides are TGTGCCTGTAACTCAGGGGGGCAGGTGGCCCTCCACTTT.

J is TRBJ1-4 and V is TRBV6-6, with 11 bases fitting TRBD1. The germline V gene has CDR1 MNHNY and CDR2 SVGAGI (reference sequence). The ends lost 8 bases at V and 5 bases at J; junction bases unmatched: 7. The CDR3 is made up of 15 amino acids. The CDR3 region is CASGGQGGSNEKLFF. CDR3 DNA: TGTGCCAGCGGGGGACAGGGGGGTTCCAATGAAAAACTGTTTTTT.

The rearrangement joins TRBV7-2 to TRBJ1-2; a possible D gene is TRBD1 (5 bases). Germline CDR1 is SGHTA and CDR2 is FQGNSA. Trimming left V 5 bases short and J 4 bases short, with 14 bases between. This CDR3 comprises 14 residues. CDR3 amino acids: CASSGRQPSYGYTF. The CDR3 DNA reads TGTGCCAGCAGCGGCAGACAGCCTTCCTATGGCTACACCTTC.

Concerning this clone itself: One junction end disagrees with the germline gene, perhaps due to a read error. The genes are TRBV24-1 and TRBJ2-7; TRBD2 agrees at 13 bases. This CDR3 contains 13 residues. Germline V lookup: CDR1 KGHDR, CDR2 SFDVKD. The CDR3 DNA reads TGTGCCACCAGTGACAGACTAGCGGGGGGCCTGAACTTC. This translates into CATSDRLAGGLNF.